This T cell receptor (beta chain) derives from a study of T cells in Graves' hyperthyroidism and ophthalmopathy. The wider study: Prior to any treatment, at the point of initial diagnosis, peripheral blood was collected. Study outcomes and limitations: Clonotypes that were expanded in thyroid above 0.001 mostly appeared in blood too.

Points on this clonotype: The target antigen is unknown.

Diagnoses were made from clinical symptoms, serum measures (thyroxine and TRAb), thyroid ultrasound and orbital computed tomography. CDR3 size: 15 residues. The germline gives CDR1 SEHNR, CDR2 FQNEAQ (reference sequence). V dropped 4 bases and J dropped 7; count of bases not matched to a gene: 5. RNA transcripts provided the source from which TCR beta CDR3 regions were amplified. TCR CDR3 regions were first amplified by RT-PCR with HTBI primers. Each CDR3 protein is one row after TCRdb ran MiXCR on the multiplex PCR reads. The sample holds under 350,000 distinct CDR3 sequences, roughly 15% seen once. Sequencing was carried out using blood. This rearrangement joins TRBV7-9 to TRBJ2-1; 12 bases line up with TRBD2. The sequence derives from a woman aged 40-49 years with Graves' hyperthyroidism. The CDR3 sequence: CASSWVTSGGNEQFF. The CDR3 DNA sequence: TGTGCCAGCAGCTGGGTGACTAGCGGGGGAAATGAGCAGTTCTTC.